The entry below describes one T cell receptor beta chain. Its antigen remains unknown. Other DNA sequences of this sample code for an identical CDR3. CD4+ cells were split into CD45RA+ naive and CD45RA-negative memory subsets. The authors loaded around 190 ng DNA, 25,000 to 30,000 T cell genomes, into sorted-subset replicate PCRs. Assay: immunoSEQ multiplex PCR; the TCRdb copy retains only in-frame clones and omits some. The table shows fewer than 850,000 clones, with around 72% occurring only once. The sample comes from a study of shared clonotypes between healthy human individuals. Study results and caveats: Depth was large, yet rarefaction showed that sorted-subset sequencing was incomplete.

The CDR3 loop spans 13 amino acids. Trimming pared 3 bases from V and 0 bases from J, leaving 9 bases between. The germline V gene has CDR1 GTSNPN and CDR2 SVGIG (reference sequence). The receptor was isolated from a woman in her twenties or thirties in good health. Sequencing input: memory CD4+ T cells sorted from blood. Subset specified: CD45RA-negative fraction. The gene calls are TRBV30 and TRBJ2-7; no reliable D call. CDR3 loop: CAWRTGSSYEQYF. CDR3 nucleotides: TGTGCCTGGAGAACCGGAAGCTCCTACGAGCAGTACTTC.